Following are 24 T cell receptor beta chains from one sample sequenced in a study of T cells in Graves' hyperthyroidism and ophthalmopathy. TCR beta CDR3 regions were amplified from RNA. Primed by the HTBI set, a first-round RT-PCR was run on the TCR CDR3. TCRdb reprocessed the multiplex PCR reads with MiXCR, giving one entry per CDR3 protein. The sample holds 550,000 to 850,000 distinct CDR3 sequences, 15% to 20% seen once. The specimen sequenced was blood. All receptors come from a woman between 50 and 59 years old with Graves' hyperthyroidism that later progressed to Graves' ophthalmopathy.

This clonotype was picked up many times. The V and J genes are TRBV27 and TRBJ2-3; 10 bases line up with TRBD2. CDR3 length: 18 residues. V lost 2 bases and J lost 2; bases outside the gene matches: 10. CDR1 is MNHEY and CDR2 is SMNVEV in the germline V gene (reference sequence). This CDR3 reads CASSLRTSGGYDTDTQYF. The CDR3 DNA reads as TGTGCCAGCAGTTTAAGGACTAGCGGAGGCTATGACACAGATACGCAGTATTTT.

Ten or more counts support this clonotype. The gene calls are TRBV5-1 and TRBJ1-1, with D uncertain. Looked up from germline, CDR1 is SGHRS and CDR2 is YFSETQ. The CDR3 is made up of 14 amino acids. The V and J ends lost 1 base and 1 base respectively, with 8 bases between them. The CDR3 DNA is TGCGCCAGCAGCTTGTTAAGTGGGAACACTGAAGCTTTCTTT. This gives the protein CASSLLSGNTEAFF. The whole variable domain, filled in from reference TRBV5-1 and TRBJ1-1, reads KAGVTQTPRYLIKTRGQQVTLSCSPISGHRSVSWYQQTPGQGLQFLFEYFSETQRNKGNFPGRFSGRQFSNSRSEMNVSTLELGDSALYLCASSLLSGNTEAFFGQGTRLTVV.

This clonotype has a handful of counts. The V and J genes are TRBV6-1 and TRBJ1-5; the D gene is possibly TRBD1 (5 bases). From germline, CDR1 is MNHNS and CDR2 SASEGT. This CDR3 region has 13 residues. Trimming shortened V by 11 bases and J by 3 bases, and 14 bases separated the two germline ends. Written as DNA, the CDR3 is TGTGCCGGAGCAAGCAGGGACAATCAGCCCCAGCATTTT. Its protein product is CAGASRDNQPQHF.

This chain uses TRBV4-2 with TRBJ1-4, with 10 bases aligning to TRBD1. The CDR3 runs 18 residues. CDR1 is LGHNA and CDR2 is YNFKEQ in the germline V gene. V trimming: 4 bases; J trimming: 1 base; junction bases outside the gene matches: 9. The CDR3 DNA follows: TGTGCCAGCAGCCCGGGACAGGGGAGTGGAGTAACTAATGAAAAACTGTTTTTT. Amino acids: CASSPGQGSGVTNEKLFF.

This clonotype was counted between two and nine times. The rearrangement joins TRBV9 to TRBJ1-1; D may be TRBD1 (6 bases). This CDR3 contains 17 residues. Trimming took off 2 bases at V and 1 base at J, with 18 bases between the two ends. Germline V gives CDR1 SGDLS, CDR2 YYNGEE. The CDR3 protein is CASSVHGQPTTNTEAFF. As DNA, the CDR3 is TGTGCCAGCAGCGTTCACGGACAGCCGACAACGAACACTGAAGCTTTCTTT.

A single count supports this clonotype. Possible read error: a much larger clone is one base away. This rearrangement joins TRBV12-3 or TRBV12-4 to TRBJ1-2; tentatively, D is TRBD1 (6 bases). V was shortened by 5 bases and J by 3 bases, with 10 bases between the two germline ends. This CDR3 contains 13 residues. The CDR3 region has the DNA TGTGCCAGCAGTGAGTACAGGGACTATGGCTACACCTTC. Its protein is CASSEYRDYGYTF.

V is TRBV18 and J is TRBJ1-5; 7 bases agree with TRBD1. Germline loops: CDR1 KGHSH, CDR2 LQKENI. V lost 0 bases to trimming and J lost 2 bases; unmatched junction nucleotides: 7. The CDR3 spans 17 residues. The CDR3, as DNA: TGTGCCAGCTCACCACCGGGGAACAGGGGTGGCAATCAGCCCCAGCATTTT. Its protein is CASSPPGNRGGNQPQHF.

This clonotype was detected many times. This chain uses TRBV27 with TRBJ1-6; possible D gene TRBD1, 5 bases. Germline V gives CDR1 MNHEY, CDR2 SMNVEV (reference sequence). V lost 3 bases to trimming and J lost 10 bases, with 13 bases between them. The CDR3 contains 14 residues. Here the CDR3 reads CASSFRGGASPLHF. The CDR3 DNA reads TGTGCCAGCAGTTTTAGGGGAGGGGCGTCACCCCTCCACTTT.

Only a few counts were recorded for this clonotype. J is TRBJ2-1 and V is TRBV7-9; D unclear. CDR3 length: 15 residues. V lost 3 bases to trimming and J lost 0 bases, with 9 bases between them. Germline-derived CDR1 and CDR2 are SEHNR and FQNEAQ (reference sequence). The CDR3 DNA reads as TGTGCCAGCAGCTTCCCGGATCCCTCCTACAATGAGCAGTTCTTC. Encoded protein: CASSFPDPSYNEQFF.

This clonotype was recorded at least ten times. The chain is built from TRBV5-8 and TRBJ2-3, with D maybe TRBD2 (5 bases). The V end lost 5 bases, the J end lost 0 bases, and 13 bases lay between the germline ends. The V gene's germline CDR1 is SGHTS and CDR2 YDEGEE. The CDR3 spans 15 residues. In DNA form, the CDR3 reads TGTGCCAGCAGACGGGGTTCCGCTAGCACAGATACGCAGTATTTT. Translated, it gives CASRRGSASTDTQYF.

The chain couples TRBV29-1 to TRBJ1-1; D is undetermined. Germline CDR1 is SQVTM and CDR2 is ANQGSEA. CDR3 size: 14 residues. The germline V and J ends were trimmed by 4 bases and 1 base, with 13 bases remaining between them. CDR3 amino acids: CSVGMRGGNTEAFF. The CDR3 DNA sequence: TGCAGCGTTGGAATGCGGGGTGGGAACACTGAAGCTTTCTTT.

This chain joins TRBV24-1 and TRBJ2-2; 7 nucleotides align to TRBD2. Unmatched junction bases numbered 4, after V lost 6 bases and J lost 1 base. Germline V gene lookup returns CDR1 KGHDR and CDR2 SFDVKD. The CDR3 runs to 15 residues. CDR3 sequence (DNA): TGTGCCACCAGTCCGGGACTAAGGAACACCGGGGAGCTGTTTTTT. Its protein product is CATSPGLRNTGELFF.

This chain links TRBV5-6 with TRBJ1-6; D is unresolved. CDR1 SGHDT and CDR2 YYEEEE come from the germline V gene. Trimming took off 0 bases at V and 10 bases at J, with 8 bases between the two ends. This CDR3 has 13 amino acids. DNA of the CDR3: TGTGCCAGCAGCTTGGGCCTGGAATCACCCCTCCACTTT. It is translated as CASSLGLESPLHF.

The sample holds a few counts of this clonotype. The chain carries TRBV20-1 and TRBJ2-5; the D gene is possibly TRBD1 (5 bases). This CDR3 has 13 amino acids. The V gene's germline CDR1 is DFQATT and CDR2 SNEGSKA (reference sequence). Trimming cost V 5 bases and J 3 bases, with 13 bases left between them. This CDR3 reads CSALTVVEETQYF. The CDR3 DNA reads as TGCAGTGCTTTGACAGTGGTAGAAGAGACCCAGTACTTC.

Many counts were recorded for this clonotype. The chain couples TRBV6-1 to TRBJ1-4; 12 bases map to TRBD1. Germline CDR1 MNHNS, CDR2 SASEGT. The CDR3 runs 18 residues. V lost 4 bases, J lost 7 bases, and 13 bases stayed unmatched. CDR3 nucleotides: TGTGCCAGCAGTGCCCGGGACAGGGGGCATCTAGGCGGTGAAAAACTGTTTTTT. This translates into CASSARDRGHLGGEKLFF.

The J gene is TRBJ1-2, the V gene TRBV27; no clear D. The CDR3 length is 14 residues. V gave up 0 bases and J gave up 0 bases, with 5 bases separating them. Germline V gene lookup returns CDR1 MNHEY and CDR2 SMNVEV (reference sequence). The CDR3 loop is CASSLSLANYGYTF. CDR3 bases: TGTGCCAGCAGTTTATCGTTAGCTAACTATGGCTACACCTTC.

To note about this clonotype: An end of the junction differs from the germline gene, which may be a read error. CDR3 amino acids: CGSSQDRGSYNEQFF. In DNA form, the CDR3 reads TGTGGCAGCAGCCAAGATAGAGGGTCTTACAATGAGCAGTTCTTC. V usage is TRBV3-1 and J usage is TRBJ2-1; possibly TRBD2 for D (5 bases). Germline assignment: CDR1 LGHDT and CDR2 YNNKEL (reference sequence). This CDR3 contains 15 residues.

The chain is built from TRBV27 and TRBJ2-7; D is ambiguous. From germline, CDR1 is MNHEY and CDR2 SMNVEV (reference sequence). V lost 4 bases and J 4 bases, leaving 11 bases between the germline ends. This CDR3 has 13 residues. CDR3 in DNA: TGTGCCAGCAGTTCCTCCGGATTTTACGAGCAGTACTTC. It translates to CASSSSGFYEQYF.

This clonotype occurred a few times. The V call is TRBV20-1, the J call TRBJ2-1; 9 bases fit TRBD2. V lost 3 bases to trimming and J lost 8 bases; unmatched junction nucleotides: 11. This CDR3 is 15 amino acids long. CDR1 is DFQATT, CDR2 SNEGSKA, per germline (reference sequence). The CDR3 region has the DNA TGCAGTGCTAGTGGCGGGGGGGCCCTCTCTGATGAGCAGTTCTTC. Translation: CSASGGGALSDEQFF.

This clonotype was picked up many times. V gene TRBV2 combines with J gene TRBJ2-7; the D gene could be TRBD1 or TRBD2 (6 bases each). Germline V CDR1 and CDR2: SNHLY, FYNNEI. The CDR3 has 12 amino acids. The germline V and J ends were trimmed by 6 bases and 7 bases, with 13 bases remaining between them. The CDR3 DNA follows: TGTGCCAGCAGGCGGGACATGCGGGAGCAGTACTTC. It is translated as CASRRDMREQYF.

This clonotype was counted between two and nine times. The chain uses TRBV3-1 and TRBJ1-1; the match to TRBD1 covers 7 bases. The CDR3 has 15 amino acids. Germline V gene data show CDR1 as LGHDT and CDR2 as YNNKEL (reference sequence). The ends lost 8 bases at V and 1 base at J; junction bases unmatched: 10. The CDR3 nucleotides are TGTGCCAGCTCCCCGGGACAGTCTCCGAACACTGAAGCTTTCTTT. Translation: CASSPGQSPNTEAFF.

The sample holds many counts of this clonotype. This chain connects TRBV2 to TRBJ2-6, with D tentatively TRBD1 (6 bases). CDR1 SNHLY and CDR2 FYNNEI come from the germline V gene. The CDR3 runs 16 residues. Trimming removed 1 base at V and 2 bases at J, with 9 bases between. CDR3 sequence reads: CASSEESGAGANVLTF. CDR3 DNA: TGTGCCAGCAGTGAAGAGTCAGGGGCTGGGGCCAACGTCCTGACTTTC.

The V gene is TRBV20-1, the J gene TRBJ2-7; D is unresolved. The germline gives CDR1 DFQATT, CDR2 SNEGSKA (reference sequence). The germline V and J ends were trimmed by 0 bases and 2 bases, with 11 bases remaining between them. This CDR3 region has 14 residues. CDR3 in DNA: TGCAGTGCTAGAGATCGCCACGGAGCCTACGAGCAGTACTTC. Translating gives CSARDRHGAYEQYF.

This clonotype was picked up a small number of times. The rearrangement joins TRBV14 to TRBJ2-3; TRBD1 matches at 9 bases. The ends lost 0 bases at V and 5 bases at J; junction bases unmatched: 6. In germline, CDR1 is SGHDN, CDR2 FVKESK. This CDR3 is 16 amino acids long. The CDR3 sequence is CASSQDGGQGVDTQYF. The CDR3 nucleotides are TGTGCCAGCAGCCAAGATGGGGGACAGGGTGTAGATACGCAGTATTTT.